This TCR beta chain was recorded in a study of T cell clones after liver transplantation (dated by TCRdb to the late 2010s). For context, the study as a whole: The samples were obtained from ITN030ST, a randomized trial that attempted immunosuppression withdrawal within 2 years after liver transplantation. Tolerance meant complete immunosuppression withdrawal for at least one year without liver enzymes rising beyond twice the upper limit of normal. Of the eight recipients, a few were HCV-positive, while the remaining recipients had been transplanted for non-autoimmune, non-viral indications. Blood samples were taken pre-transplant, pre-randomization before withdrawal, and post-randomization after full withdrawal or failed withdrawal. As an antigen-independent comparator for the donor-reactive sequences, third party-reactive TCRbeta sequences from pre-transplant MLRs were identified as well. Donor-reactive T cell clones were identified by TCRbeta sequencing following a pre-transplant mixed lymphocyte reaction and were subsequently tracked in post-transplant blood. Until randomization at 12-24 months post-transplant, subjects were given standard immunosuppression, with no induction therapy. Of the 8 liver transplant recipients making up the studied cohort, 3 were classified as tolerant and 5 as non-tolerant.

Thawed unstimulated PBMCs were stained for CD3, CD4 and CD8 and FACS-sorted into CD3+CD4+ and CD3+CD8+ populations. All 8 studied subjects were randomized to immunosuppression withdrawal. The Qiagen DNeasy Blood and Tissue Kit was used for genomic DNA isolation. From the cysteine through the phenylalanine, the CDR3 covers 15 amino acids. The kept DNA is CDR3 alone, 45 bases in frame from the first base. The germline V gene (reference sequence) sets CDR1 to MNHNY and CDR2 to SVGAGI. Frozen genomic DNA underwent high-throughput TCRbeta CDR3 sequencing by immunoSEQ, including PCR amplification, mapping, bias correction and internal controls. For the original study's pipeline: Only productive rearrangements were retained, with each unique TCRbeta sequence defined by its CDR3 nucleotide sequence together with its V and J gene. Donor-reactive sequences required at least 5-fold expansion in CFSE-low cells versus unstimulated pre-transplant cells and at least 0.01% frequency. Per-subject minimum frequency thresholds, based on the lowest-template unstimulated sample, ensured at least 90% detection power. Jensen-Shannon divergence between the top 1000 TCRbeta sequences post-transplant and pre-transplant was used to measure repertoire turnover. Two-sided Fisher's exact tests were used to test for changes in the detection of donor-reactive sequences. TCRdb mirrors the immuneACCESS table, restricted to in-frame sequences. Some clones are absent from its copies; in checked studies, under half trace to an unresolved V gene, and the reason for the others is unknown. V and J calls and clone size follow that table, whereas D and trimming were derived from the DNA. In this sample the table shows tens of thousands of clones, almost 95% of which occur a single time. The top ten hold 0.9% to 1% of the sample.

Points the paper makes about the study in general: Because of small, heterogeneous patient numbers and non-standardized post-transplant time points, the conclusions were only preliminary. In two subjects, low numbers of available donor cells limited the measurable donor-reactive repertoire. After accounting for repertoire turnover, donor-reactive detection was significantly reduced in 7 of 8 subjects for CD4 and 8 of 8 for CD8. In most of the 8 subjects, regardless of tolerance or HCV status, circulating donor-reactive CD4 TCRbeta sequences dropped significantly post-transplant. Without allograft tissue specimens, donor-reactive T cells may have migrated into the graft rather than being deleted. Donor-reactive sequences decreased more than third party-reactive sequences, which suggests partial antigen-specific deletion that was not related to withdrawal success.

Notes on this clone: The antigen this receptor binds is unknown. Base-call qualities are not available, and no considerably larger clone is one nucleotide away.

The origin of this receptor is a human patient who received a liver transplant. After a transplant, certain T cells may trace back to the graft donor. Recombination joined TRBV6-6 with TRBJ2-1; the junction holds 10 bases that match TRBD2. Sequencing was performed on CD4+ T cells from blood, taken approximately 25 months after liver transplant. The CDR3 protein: CATEGGRTSGNEQFF. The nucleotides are TGTGCTACGGAGGGAGGACGGACTAGCGGCAATGAGCAGTTCTTC.